A single sample is the source of the 12 T cell receptor beta chains below, sequenced in a study of blood T cells in healthy people across ages. Combining a sample-barcoded 5' primer with a J-beta primer mix, a second PCR ran for roughly 7 to 11 cycles. TCRdb reprocessed the 5' RACE reads via MiXCR and lists one record per CDR3 protein. The profile shows fewer than 1,000,000 distinct CDR3 sequences, more than 40% of them singletons. Sequences were obtained from blood. These TCRs come from a man between 60 and 75 years old in good health.

The sample holds a few counts of this clonotype. The chain carries TRBV28 and TRBJ1-2, with D perhaps matching TRBD1 (6 bases). Trimming removed 5 bases at V and 4 bases at J, with 11 bases between. Germline values: CDR1 MDHEN, CDR2 SYDVKM. CDR3 size: 13 residues. The CDR3 DNA reads as TGTGCCAGCAGTGGGGACAACGTCTATGGCTACACCTTC. Translated: CASSGDNVYGYTF.

V and J are TRBV7-8 and TRBJ2-1; 8 nucleotides align to TRBD2. Germline V gene data show CDR1 as SGHVS and CDR2 as FQNEAQ. The CDR3 is 14 amino acids. V trimming: 5 bases; J trimming: 7 bases; junction bases outside the gene matches: 7. CDR3 sequence: CASSPRGGLNEQFF. The CDR3 DNA is TGTGCCAGCAGCCCCCGGGGGGGGCTGAATGAGCAGTTCTTC.

The CDR3 here is CASSPGKGGADTQYF. The CDR3 DNA reads TGCGCCAGCAGCCCCGGGAAGGGGGGCGCAGATACGCAGTATTTT. The chain recombines TRBV5-1 with TRBJ2-3; D is tentatively TRBD1 or TRBD2 (6 bases each). The germline gives CDR1 SGHRS, CDR2 YFSETQ. The CDR3 loop spans 15 amino acids. Trimming left V 4 bases short and J 4 bases short, with 16 bases between.

The rearrangement links TRBV5-5 to TRBJ1-2, with D possibly TRBD1 on 6 matching bases. Germline V gene data show CDR1 as SGHKS and CDR2 as YYEKEE (reference sequence). The V end lost 2 bases, the J end lost 2 bases, and 16 bases lay between the germline ends. This CDR3 has 16 residues. The chain's CDR3 is CASSLYHTGANYGYTF. CDR3 sequence (DNA): TGTGCCAGCAGCTTATATCATACGGGGGCCAACTATGGCTACACCTTC. The full variable domain, rest sourced from reference TRBV5-5 and TRBJ1-2, is DAGVTQSPTHLIKTRGQQVTLRCSPISGHKSVSWYQQVLGQGPQFIFQYYEKEERGRGNFPDRFSARQFPNYSSELNVNALLLGDSALYLCASSLYHTGANYGYTFGSGTRLTVV.

The table lists this clonotype with a count of one. A much bigger clone sits one base away, suggesting this may be a read error. This rearrangement joins TRBV6-5 to TRBJ2-5; D assignment may be TRBD1 or TRBD2 (5 bases each). Germline-derived CDR1 and CDR2 are MNHEY and SVGAGI. The CDR3 runs to 14 residues. Trimming removed 5 bases at V and 3 bases at J, with 13 bases between. Written as DNA, the CDR3 is TGTGCCAGCAGTGACGGGGAAGGGGAAGAGACCCAGTACTTC. Residues: CASSDGEGEETQYF.

This rearrangement joins TRBV7-2 to TRBJ1-4; TRBD1 might be the D (6 bases). V was clipped by 1 base and J by 7 bases, with 16 bases between them. Germline V gene sequence: CDR1 SGHTA, CDR2 FQGNSA. This CDR3 contains 16 residues. CDR3 bases: TGTGCCAGCAGCTTAGTGGGTGACAGGACTTCTGAAAAACTGTTTTTT. This sequence encodes CASSLVGDRTSEKLFF.

This chain links TRBV7-2 with TRBJ2-6; D gene uncertain. This CDR3 has 18 residues. Per germline, CDR1 SGHTA and CDR2 FQGNSA. The V end lost 2 bases, the J end lost 0 bases, and 14 bases lay between the germline ends. Written as DNA, the CDR3 is TGTGCCAGCAGCTTAAGAGTAGGACCTAGCTCTGGGGCCAACGTCCTGACTTTC. Its protein product is CASSLRVGPSSGANVLTF.

In its sample, this clonotype was seen a few times. This sequence joins TRBV6-1 and TRBJ2-7, with D uncertain. V was pared by 5 bases and J by 7 bases, with 12 bases between. CDR3 length equals 12 residues. The germline V gene encodes CDR1 MNHNS and CDR2 SASEGT. The CDR3 loop is CASSHQVMEQYF. As DNA, the CDR3 is TGTGCCAGCAGTCACCAGGTCATGGAGCAGTACTTC.

The table lists this clonotype with a few counts. This chain links TRBV6-2 or TRBV6-3 with TRBJ2-7; D possibly corresponds to TRBD1 (5 bases). The germline V gene has CDR1 MNHEY and CDR2 SVGEGT. This CDR3 is built from 15 residues. Trimming took off 6 bases at V and 0 bases at J, with 15 bases between the two ends. The CDR3 loop is CASRKGVPSSYEQYF. DNA for the CDR3: TGTGCCAGCAGAAAAGGGGTTCCTAGCTCCTACGAGCAGTACTTC.

V and J are TRBV20-1 and TRBJ1-5; D is ambiguous. Germline V gene sequence: CDR1 DFQATT, CDR2 SNEGSKA (reference sequence). Trimming removed 6 bases at V and 7 bases at J, with 13 bases between. The CDR3 is 12 amino acids. The CDR3 is CSARTVGQPQHF. The CDR3 nucleotides read TGCAGTGCCCGGACCGTAGGGCAGCCCCAGCATTTT.

The chain links TRBV29-1 to TRBJ2-7, with 7 bases matching TRBD2. V was pared by 6 bases and J by 2 bases, with 7 bases of the junction left unmatched. CDR1 and CDR2 (germline): SQVTM, ANQGSEA. CDR3 size: 13 residues. CDR3 protein: CSVVMAGAYEQYF. CDR3 DNA sequence: TGCAGCGTGGTCATGGCGGGGGCCTACGAGCAGTACTTC.

This clonotype was seen a few times. V and J are TRBV6-1 and TRBJ2-4; 9 bases map to TRBD2. The ends lost 2 bases at V and 1 base at J; junction bases unmatched: 3. Germline V gene lookup returns CDR1 MNHNS and CDR2 SASEGT. The CDR3 extends over 16 amino acids. CDR3 residues: CASSEPSGGAKNIQYF. The DNA for the CDR3 is TGTGCCAGCAGTGAACCCAGCGGGGGGGCCAAAAACATTCAGTACTTC.